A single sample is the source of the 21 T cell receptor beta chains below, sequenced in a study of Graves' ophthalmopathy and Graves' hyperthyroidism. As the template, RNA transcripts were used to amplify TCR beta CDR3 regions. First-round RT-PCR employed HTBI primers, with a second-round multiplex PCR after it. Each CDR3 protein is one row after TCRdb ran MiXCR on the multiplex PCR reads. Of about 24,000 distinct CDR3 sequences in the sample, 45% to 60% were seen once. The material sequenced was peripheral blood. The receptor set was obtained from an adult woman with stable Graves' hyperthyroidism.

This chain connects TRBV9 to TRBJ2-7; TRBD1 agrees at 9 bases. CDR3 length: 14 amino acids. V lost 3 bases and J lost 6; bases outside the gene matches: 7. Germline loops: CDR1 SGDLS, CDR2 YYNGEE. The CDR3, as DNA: TGTGCCAGCAGCGCACAGGGGGCGGCTGGCGAGCAGTACTTC. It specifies CASSAQGAAGEQYF. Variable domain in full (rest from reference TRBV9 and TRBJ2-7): DSGVTQTPKHLITATGQRVTLRCSPRSGDLSVYWYQQSLDQGLQFLIQYYNGEERAKGNILERFSAQQFPDLHSELNLSSLELGDSALYFCASSAQGAAGEQYFGPGTRLTVT.

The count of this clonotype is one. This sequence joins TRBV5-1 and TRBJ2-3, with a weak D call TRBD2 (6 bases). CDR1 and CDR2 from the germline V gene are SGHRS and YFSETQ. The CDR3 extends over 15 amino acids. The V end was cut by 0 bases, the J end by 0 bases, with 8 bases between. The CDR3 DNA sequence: TGCGCCAGCAGCTTGGATAGCGGCAGCACAGATACGCAGTATTTT. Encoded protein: CASSLDSGSTDTQYF.

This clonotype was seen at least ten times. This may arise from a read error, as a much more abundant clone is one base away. The CDR3 region is CSARAAGGPVAGELFF. The CDR3 DNA is TGCAGTGCTAGAGCAGCGGGAGGGCCGGTCGCCGGGGAGCTGTTTTTT. The chain joins TRBV20-1 to TRBJ2-2, with 10 bases that match TRBD2. Germline CDR1 and CDR2: DFQATT and SNEGSKA (reference sequence). The CDR3 is 16 amino acids. The ends lost 1 base at V and 6 bases at J; junction bases unmatched: 8.

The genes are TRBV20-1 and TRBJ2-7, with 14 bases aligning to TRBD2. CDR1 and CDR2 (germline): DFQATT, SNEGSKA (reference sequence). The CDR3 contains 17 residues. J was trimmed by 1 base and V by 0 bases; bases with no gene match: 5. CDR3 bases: TGCAGTGCTAGAGATCAACGGACTAGCGGGGGGTCCTACGAGCAGTACTTC. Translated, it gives CSARDQRTSGGSYEQYF.

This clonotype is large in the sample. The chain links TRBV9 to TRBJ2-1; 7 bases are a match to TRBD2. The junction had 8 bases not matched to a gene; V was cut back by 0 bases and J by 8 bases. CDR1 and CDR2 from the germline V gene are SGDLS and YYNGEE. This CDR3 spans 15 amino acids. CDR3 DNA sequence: TGTGCCAGCAGCGTAGATCTCGGGAGGTACGATGAGCAGTTCTTC. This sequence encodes CASSVDLGRYDEQFF.

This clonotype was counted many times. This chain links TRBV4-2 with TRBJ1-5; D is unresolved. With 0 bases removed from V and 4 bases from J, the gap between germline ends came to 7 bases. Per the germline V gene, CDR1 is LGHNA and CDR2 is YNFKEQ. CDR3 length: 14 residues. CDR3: CASSQDRQNQPQHF. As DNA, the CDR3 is TGTGCCAGCAGCCAAGATCGACAAAATCAGCCCCAGCATTTT.

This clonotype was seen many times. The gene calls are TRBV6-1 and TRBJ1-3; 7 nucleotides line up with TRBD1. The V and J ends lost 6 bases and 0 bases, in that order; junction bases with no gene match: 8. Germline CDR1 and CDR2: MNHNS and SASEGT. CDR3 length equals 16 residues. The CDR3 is CASRGLGTDSGNTIYF. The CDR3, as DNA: TGTGCCAGCAGAGGGCTTGGGACAGACTCTGGAAACACCATATATTTT.

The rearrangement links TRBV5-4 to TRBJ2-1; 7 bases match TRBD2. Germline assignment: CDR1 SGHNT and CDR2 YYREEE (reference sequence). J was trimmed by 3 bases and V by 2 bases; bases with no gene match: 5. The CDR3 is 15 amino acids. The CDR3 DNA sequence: TGTGCCAGCAGCTTCCCGGCTAGCGGCTACAATGAGCAGTTCTTC. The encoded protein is CASSFPASGYNEQFF.

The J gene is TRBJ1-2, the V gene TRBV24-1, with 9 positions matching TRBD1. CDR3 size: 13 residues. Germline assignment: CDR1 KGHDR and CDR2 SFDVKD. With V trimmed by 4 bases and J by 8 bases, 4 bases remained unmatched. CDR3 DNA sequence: TGTGCCACCAGTGACGACAGGGGGACGGGCTACACCTTC. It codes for CATSDDRGTGYTF.

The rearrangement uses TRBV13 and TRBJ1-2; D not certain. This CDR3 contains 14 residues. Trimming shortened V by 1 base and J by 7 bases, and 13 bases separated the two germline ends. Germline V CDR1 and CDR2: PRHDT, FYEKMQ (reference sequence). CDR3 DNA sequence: TGTGCCAGCAGCTTAGACGCCAGGTCGACTGGCTACACCTTC. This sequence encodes CASSLDARSTGYTF.

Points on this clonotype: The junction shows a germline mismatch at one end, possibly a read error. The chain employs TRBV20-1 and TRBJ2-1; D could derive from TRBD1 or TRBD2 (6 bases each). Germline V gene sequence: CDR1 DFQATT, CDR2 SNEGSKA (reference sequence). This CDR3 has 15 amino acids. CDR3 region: CSARVGGSGYNERFF. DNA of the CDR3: TGCAGTGCTAGAGTCGGGGGCTCGGGTTACAATGAGCGGTTCTTC.

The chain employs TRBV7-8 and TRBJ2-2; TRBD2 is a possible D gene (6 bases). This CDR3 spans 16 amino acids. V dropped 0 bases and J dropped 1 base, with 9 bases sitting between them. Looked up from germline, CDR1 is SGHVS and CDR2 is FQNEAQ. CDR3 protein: CASSLAGSGNTGELFF. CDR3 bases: TGTGCCAGCAGCTTAGCTGGTAGCGGGAACACCGGGGAGCTGTTTTTT. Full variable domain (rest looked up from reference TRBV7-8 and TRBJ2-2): GAGVSQSPRYKVAKRGQDVALRCDPISGHVSLFWYQQALGQGPEFLTYFQNEAQLDKSGLPSDRFFAERPEGSVSTLKIQRTQQEDSAVYLCASSLAGSGNTGELFFGEGSRLTVL.

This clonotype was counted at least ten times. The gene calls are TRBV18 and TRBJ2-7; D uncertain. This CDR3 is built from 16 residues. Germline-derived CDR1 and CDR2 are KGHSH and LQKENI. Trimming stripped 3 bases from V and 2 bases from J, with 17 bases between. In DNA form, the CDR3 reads TGTGCCAGCTCACCCTATCCCCGGGTCGAAACCTACGAGCAGTACTTC. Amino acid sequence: CASSPYPRVETYEQYF.

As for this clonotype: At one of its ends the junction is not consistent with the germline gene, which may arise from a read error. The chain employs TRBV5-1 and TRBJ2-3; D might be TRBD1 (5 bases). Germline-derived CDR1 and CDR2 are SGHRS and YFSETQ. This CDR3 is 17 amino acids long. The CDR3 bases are TGCGCCAGCAGCTTGGCAGGGCCCGCAACGAGCACAGATACGCAGTGTTTT. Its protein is CASSLAGPATSTDTQCF. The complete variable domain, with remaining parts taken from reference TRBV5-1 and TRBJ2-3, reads KAGVTQTPRYLIKTRGQQVTLSCSPISGHRSVSWYQQTPGQGLQFLFEYFSETQRNKGNFPGRFSGRQFSNSRSEMNVSTLELGDSALYLCASSLAGPATSTDTQCFGPGTRLTVL.

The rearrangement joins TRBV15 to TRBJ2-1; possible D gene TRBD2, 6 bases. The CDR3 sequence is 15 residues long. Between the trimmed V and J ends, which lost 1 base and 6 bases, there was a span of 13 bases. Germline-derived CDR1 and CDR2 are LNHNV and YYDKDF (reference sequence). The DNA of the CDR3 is TGTGCCACCAGCAGAGTTGCGGGGATACTCAATGAGCAGTTCTTC. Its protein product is CATSRVAGILNEQFF.

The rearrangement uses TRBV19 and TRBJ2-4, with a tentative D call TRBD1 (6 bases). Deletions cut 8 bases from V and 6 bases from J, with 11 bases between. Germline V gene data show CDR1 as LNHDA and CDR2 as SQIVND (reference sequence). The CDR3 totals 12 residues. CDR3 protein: CASGTTGNIQYF. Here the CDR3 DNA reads TGTGCCAGTGGTACGACAGGAAACATTCAGTACTTC.

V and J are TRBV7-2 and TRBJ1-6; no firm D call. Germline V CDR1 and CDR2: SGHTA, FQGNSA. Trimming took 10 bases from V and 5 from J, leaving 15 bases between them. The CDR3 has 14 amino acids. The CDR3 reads CAIRPFSDNSPLHF. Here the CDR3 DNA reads TGTGCCATCCGGCCCTTTTCGGATAATTCACCCCTCCACTTT.

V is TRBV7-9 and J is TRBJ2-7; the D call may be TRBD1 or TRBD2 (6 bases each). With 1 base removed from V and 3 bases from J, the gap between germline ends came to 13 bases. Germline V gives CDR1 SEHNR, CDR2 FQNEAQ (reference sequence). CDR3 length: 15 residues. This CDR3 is CASSLESGGGYEQYF. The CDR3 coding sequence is TGTGCCAGCAGCTTAGAGTCCGGGGGCGGCTACGAGCAGTACTTC.

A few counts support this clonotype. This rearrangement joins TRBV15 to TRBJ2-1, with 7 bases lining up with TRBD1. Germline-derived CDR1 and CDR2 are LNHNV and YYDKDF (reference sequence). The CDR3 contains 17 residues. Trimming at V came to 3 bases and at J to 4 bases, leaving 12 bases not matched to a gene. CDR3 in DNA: TGTGCCACCAGCAGGATGGGTTGGGACAGCGCTTACAATGAGCAGTTCTTC. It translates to CATSRMGWDSAYNEQFF.

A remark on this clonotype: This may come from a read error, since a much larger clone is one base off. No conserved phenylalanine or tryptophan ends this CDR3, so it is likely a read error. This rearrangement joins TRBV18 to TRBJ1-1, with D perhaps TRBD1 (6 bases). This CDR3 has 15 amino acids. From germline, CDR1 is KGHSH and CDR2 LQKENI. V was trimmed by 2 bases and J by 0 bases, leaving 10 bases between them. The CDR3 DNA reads TGTGCCAGCTCACCAGGGGGGCGCGTGAACACTGAAGCTTTCGTT. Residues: CASSPGGRVNTEAFV.

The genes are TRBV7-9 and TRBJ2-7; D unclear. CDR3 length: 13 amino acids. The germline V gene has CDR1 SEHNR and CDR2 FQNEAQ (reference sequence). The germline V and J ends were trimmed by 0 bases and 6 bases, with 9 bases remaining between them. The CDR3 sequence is CASSLAGLVEQYF. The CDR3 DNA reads TGTGCCAGCAGCTTAGCCGGGCTCGTCGAGCAGTACTTC.